This paragraph covers one TCR beta chain sequence. The data derive from a study of blood T cell repertoires in COVID-19. Authors' analysis steps: Using reference gene primer amplification, nucleated cell counts were estimated. Profiling relied on immunoSEQ multiplex PCR, and the TCRdb table lists in-frame clones only, not all of them. V, J and clone size were drawn from that table, and D and trimming were deduced from the DNA. Of approximately 26,000 clones in the sample, nearly 90% were seen once. This CDR3 has 16 residues. Trimming took off 4 bases at V and 0 bases at J, with 16 bases between the two ends. Germline V gene sequence: CDR1 SGHKS, CDR2 YYEKEE (reference sequence).

Sequencing was carried out using peripheral blood. The receptor was derived from an older woman with active COVID-19. The chain carries TRBV5-5 and TRBJ1-1, with D tentatively TRBD1 (5 bases). CDR3 residues: CASSPGVGQVNTEAFF. DNA for the CDR3: TGTGCCAGCAGCCCTGGGGTGGGGCAGGTGAACACTGAAGCTTTCTTT.